These 30 T cell receptor beta chains were sequenced from one sample in a study of cytomegalovirus exposure and HLA in healthy donors. 13 Jbeta primers and 60 Vbeta primers were used for the PCR. Sequencing used immunoSEQ multiplex PCR; TCRdb keeps in-frame clones, though not all of them. In the table there are around 120,000 clones, roughly 79% of which are singletons. Sequences were obtained from PBMCs. The receptors were gathered from a woman younger than 35 in good health and CMV-seronegative.

V usage is TRBV5-4 and J usage is TRBJ2-7, with D perhaps matching TRBD1 (7 bases). Germline V gene lookup returns CDR1 SGHNT and CDR2 YYREEE (reference sequence). Trimming took 4 bases from V and 3 from J, leaving 14 bases between them. The CDR3 consists of 14 residues. DNA of the CDR3: TGTGCCAGCAGCCGGGGGACAGAACTCTACGAGCAGTACTTC. Its protein is CASSRGTELYEQYF.

The chain links TRBV7-2 to TRBJ2-5; D might be TRBD2 (6 bases). V was shortened by 5 bases and J by 4 bases, with 17 bases between the two germline ends. The CDR3 sequence is 15 residues long. Germline V gene sequence: CDR1 SGHTA, CDR2 FQGNSA. CDR3 loop: CASSPSRRGGETQYF. The CDR3 coding sequence is TGTGCCAGCAGCCCCTCGAGGAGGGGCGGAGAGACCCAGTACTTC.

The chain couples TRBV28 to TRBJ1-1, with D possibly TRBD1 on 6 matching bases. The CDR3 loop spans 15 amino acids. CDR1 and CDR2 from the germline V gene are MDHEN and SYDVKM. V dropped 3 bases and J dropped 4 bases, with 15 bases sitting between them. CDR3 in DNA: TGTGCCAGCAGTTTCTCCCCAGGGGTGGGCACTGAAGCTTTCTTT. This gives the protein CASSFSPGVGTEAFF.

This chain uses TRBV6-1 with TRBJ1-2, with D perhaps TRBD1 (6 bases). Trimming pared 6 bases from V and 5 bases from J, leaving 13 bases between. This CDR3 contains 13 residues. Germline V gene sequence: CDR1 MNHNS, CDR2 SASEGT. The DNA of the CDR3 is TGTGCCAGCAGGATACAGGGAATGTATGGCTACACCTTC. It yields the protein CASRIQGMYGYTF.

The V and J genes are TRBV6-4 and TRBJ1-6; unclear D gene. The V end was cut by 9 bases, the J end by 11 bases, with 17 bases between. CDR1 and CDR2 from the germline V gene are MRHNA and SNTAGT. This CDR3 is built from 13 residues. The chain's CDR3 is CASSPRGETPLHF. CDR3 sequence (DNA): TGTGCCAGTTCTCCCAGAGGCGAGACACCCCTCCACTTT.

The chain links TRBV9 to TRBJ2-1, with 7 positions matching TRBD2. This CDR3 region has 15 residues. Germline V gene sequence: CDR1 SGDLS, CDR2 YYNGEE. J was trimmed by 6 bases and V by 0 bases; bases with no gene match: 6. The CDR3 protein is CASSVEGRGSNEQFF. The CDR3 region has the DNA TGTGCCAGCAGCGTAGAAGGGCGCGGGAGCAATGAGCAGTTCTTC.

This rearrangement joins TRBV5-8 to TRBJ1-4; possibly TRBD1 for D (5 bases). V was shortened by 2 bases and J by 3 bases, with 5 bases between the two germline ends. The CDR3 has 13 residues. The germline V gene encodes CDR1 SGHTS and CDR2 YDEGEE. For the CDR3, the DNA is TGTGCCAGCAGCTTAGGGGCTAATGAAAAACTGTTTTTT. Translated: CASSLGANEKLFF. The full variable domain, completed using reference TRBV5-8 and TRBJ1-4, is EAGVTQSPTHLIKTRGQQATLRCSPISGHTSVYWYQQALGLGLQFLLWYDEGEERNRGNFPPRFSGRQFPNYSSELNVNALELEDSALYLCASSLGANEKLFFGSGTQLSVL.

This clone was seen more than once but under ten times. The V and J genes are TRBV5-5 and TRBJ1-5, with 8 bases that match TRBD1. The germline CDR1 and CDR2 sequences are SGHKS and YYEKEE (reference sequence). Losses at the gene ends were 5 bases for V and 4 bases for J; bases not matched to a gene: 17. The CDR3 loop spans 18 amino acids. The DNA of the CDR3 is TGTGCCAGCAGTCCCGGGGGAGTGTCAGGGGGCTGGAATCAGCCCCAGCATTTT. Translated: CASSPGGVSGGWNQPQHF.

CDR3 sequence: CASRAKQGANTEAFF. DNA of the CDR3: TGTGCCAGCAGGGCAAAACAGGGGGCAAACACTGAAGCTTTCTTT. The chain recombines TRBV2 with TRBJ1-1; 9 positions agree with TRBD1. This CDR3 has 15 residues. Trimming at V came to 6 bases and at J to 2 bases, leaving 7 bases not matched to a gene. Germline lookup yields CDR1 SNHLY and CDR2 FYNNEI.

The rearrangement links TRBV6-6 to TRBJ2-6, with D possibly being TRBD2 (5 bases). V was pared by 7 bases and J by 4 bases, with 17 bases between. The CDR3 length is 16 residues. From germline, CDR1 is MNHNY and CDR2 SVGAGI (reference sequence). The CDR3 coding sequence is TGTGCCAGCACGAGGGATCGGCGTCCCGGGGCCAACGTCCTGACTTTC. It specifies CASTRDRRPGANVLTF.

V usage is TRBV5-1 and J usage is TRBJ1-1; 7 bases line up with TRBD1. The germline CDR1 and CDR2 sequences are SGHRS and YFSETQ. CDR3 size: 16 residues. V lost 7 bases, J lost 7 bases, and 19 bases stayed unmatched. Here the CDR3 reads CASALGATTGQREAFF. The CDR3 DNA is TGCGCCAGCGCTTTGGGGGCCACAACGGGACAGCGTGAAGCTTTCTTT.

The rearrangement uses TRBV27 and TRBJ2-7; 8 bases are a match to TRBD2. Trimming removed 4 bases from V and 2 bases from J; junction bases left unmatched: 4. The CDR3 is made up of 14 amino acids. Germline loops: CDR1 MNHEY, CDR2 SMNVEV (reference sequence). The CDR3 bases are TGTGCCAGCAGTTCGGGAGGGGGGCCCTACGAGCAGTACTTC. Translating it yields CASSSGGGPYEQYF.

The genes are TRBV2 and TRBJ1-4, with D perhaps TRBD1 (6 bases). The CDR3 has 16 residues. V was trimmed by 7 bases and J by 5 bases, leaving 20 bases between them. Germline CDR1 reads SNHLY; CDR2 reads FYNNEI. CDR3 in DNA: TGTGCCAGCACGGAACAGGGTTCGATAGGAAATGAAAAACTGTTTTTT. Translated, it gives CASTEQGSIGNEKLFF.

The V call is TRBV30, the J call TRBJ1-2; 10 bases align to TRBD1. The CDR3 spans 16 residues. V lost 0 bases to trimming and J lost 6 bases; unmatched junction nucleotides: 10. Per the germline V gene, CDR1 is GTSNPN and CDR2 is SVGIG (reference sequence). The CDR3 region is CAWSVLGTGVEDGYTF. CDR3 DNA: TGTGCCTGGAGTGTACTGGGGACAGGGGTAGAAGATGGCTACACCTTC. Together with reference TRBV30 and TRBJ1-2, the CDR3 gives the full variable domain: SQTIHQWPATLVQPVGSPLSLECTVEGTSNPNLYWYRQAAGRGLQLLFYSVGIGQISSEVPQNLSASRPQDRQFILSSKKLLLSDSGFYLCAWSVLGTGVEDGYTFGSGTRLTVV.

The chain is built from TRBV4-1 and TRBJ2-7, with D perhaps TRBD1 (5 bases). The V and J ends lost 3 bases and 4 bases respectively, with 10 bases between them. This CDR3 spans 13 amino acids. The germline V gene has CDR1 MGHRA and CDR2 YSYEKL. CDR3 bases: TGCGCCAGCAGCCAGAACCAGGGATACGAGCAGTACTTC. Residues: CASSQNQGYEQYF.

V and J are TRBV10-3 and TRBJ2-3; D might be TRBD1 (6 bases). Germline V lookup: CDR1 ENHRY, CDR2 SYGVKD. Trimming removed 4 bases from V and 4 bases from J, with 6 bases in between. This CDR3 is built from 12 residues. The CDR3 DNA follows: TGTGCCATCAGTGGGGGGCCAGATACGCAGTATTTT. It is translated as CAISGGPDTQYF.

V and J are TRBV2 and TRBJ1-2; a weak D match, TRBD1 (6 bases). Germline values: CDR1 SNHLY, CDR2 FYNNEI. Trimming took off 11 bases at V and 4 bases at J, with 14 bases between the two ends. This CDR3 region has 12 residues. The CDR3 is CAREGGGYGYTF. CDR3 nucleotide sequence: TGTGCCCGAGAAGGGGGGGGCTATGGCTACACCTTC.

This chain uses TRBV5-4 with TRBJ1-2; 8 nucleotides match TRBD1. The germline gives CDR1 SGHNT, CDR2 YYREEE (reference sequence). V was pared by 4 bases and J by 4 bases, with 12 bases of the junction left unmatched. CDR3 length equals 16 residues. CDR3 loop: CASSLSRTGPIYGYTF. The CDR3 nucleotides are TGTGCCAGCAGCCTATCGAGGACAGGGCCGATCTATGGCTACACCTTC.

J is TRBJ1-2 and V is TRBV5-1; 9 positions match TRBD1. CDR3 length: 14 amino acids. Germline CDR1 reads SGHRS; CDR2 reads YFSETQ. Trimming at V came to 4 bases and at J to 6 bases, leaving 7 bases not matched to a gene. The CDR3, as DNA: TGCGCCAGCAGCCATGCGGACAGGGGAGATGGCTACACCTTC. This sequence encodes CASSHADRGDGYTF.

The chain couples TRBV19 to TRBJ1-4; 7 bases map to TRBD1. V lost 6 bases and J lost 0; bases outside the gene matches: 7. There are 16 residues in the CDR3. CDR1 and CDR2 (germline): LNHDA, SQIVND (reference sequence). The CDR3: CASSNRGSATNEKLFF. CDR3 DNA: TGTGCCAGTAGCAACAGGGGTTCCGCAACTAATGAAAAACTGTTTTTT.

The rearrangement joins TRBV29-1 to TRBJ2-3; the D gene is possibly TRBD1 (5 bases). This CDR3 is built from 12 residues. V was cut by 3 bases and J by 8 bases, with 12 bases left in between. The germline V gene encodes CDR1 SQVTM and CDR2 ANQGSEA. CDR3 protein: CSVDLGLSTQYF. The CDR3 DNA is TGCAGCGTTGATCTGGGGCTGAGTACGCAGTATTTT.

The CDR3 DNA sequence: TGTGCCAGCAGTGAATCCAGAACTGAAGCTTTCTTT. Translation gives CASSESRTEAFF. The chain links TRBV25-1 to TRBJ1-1; D ambiguous. The length of the CDR3 is 12 residues. Germline V gene data show CDR1 as MGHDK and CDR2 as SYGVNS. V dropped 1 base and J dropped 5 bases, with 5 bases sitting between them.

This clone appeared once. The rearrangement uses TRBV28 and TRBJ2-7, with TRBD1 identical over 7 bases. After removal of 5 bases from V and 3 bases from J, the junction contained 10 bases not matched to a gene. CDR1 is MDHEN, CDR2 SYDVKM, per germline. This CDR3 comprises 15 residues. CDR3 region: CASSQGEIMYYEQYF. CDR3 bases: TGTGCCAGCAGTCAGGGGGAAATAATGTACTACGAGCAGTACTTC.

The V and J genes are TRBV10-2 and TRBJ1-1; D gene ambiguous. Trimming cost V 0 bases and J 11 bases, with 10 bases left between them. This CDR3 has 12 amino acids. Germline-derived CDR1 and CDR2 are WSHSY and SAAADI. The CDR3 DNA reads TGCGCCAGCAGTGAGTCGCGGCCTTCGGCTTTCTTT. This gives the protein CASSESRPSAFF.

This sequence joins TRBV5-1 and TRBJ1-1; tentative D call: TRBD1 (5 bases). V lost 0 bases to trimming and J lost 2 bases, with 8 bases between them. The CDR3 loop spans 14 amino acids. Germline CDR1 SGHRS, CDR2 YFSETQ. The CDR3, as DNA: TGCGCCAGCAGCTTGGGAGACAGAAACACTGAAGCTTTCTTT. This sequence encodes CASSLGDRNTEAFF.

The rearrangement uses TRBV5-4 and TRBJ2-5; the match to TRBD1 covers 7 bases. Trimming cost V 4 bases and J 5 bases; bases outside gene matches: 11. The CDR3 has 15 residues. The V gene's germline CDR1 is SGHNT and CDR2 YYREEE (reference sequence). CDR3 protein: CASSKEQGRSETQYF. The CDR3 region has the DNA TGTGCCAGCAGCAAAGAACAGGGGCGCAGTGAGACCCAGTACTTC.

The chain recombines TRBV6-1 with TRBJ1-2; D is perhaps TRBD1 (6 bases). The V and J ends lost 10 bases and 6 bases respectively, with 18 bases between them. The CDR3 length is 13 residues. CDR1 and CDR2 (germline): MNHNS, SASEGT. Written as DNA, the CDR3 is TGTGCCACCTTCAGGGGCGAGGTGGATGGCTACACCTTC. This gives the protein CATFRGEVDGYTF.

The chain combines TRBV5-1 with TRBJ2-7; D not certain. Germline V gene sequence: CDR1 SGHRS, CDR2 YFSETQ. This CDR3 has 16 residues. The V gene lost 6 bases and the J gene lost 2 bases, with 21 bases spanning the gap. The CDR3 DNA reads as TGCGCCAGCACCTTCGAGCCCGAAGCCTTAACCTACGAGCAGTACTTC. It specifies CASTFEPEALTYEQYF.

In this sample, this clone turned up a few times. The CDR3 bases are TGCGCCAGCAGCCAAGAGGGGCAGGGGTTTAGTGAAAATCAGCCCCAGCATTTT. Translated: CASSQEGQGFSENQPQHF. The chain has TRBV4-1 and TRBJ1-5; D perhaps matches TRBD1 (6 bases). The V end was cut by 0 bases, the J end by 4 bases, with 19 bases between. The CDR3 runs 18 residues. The V gene's germline CDR1 is MGHRA and CDR2 YSYEKL.

The CDR3 loop is CASSGGTLTYEQYF. CDR3 DNA sequence: TGTGCCAGCAGCGGCGGGACGCTTACCTACGAGCAGTACTTC. The chain combines TRBV5-4 with TRBJ2-7; a weak D match, TRBD2 (6 bases). CDR1 and CDR2 from the germline V gene are SGHNT and YYREEE (reference sequence). Trimming shortened V by 4 bases and J by 2 bases, and 13 bases separated the two germline ends. There are 14 residues in the CDR3.